A single sample gave rise to the 31 T cell receptor beta chains below, sequenced in a study of CD8 T cells in Susac syndrome. After extraction with the RNeasy kit, about 0.45 to 1 ug of the RNA was reverse transcribed using random hexamers. MiXCR, run by TCRdb on the immunoSEQ multiplex PCR reads, gives a single entry per CDR3 protein. The sample consists of hundreds of thousands of distinct CDR3 sequences, 70% to 90% of them appearing once. Sequenced sample: CD8+ T cells from PBMCs. The source of these receptors is a human donor with multiple sclerosis.

The chain joins TRBV5-4 to TRBJ1-2; weak D call: TRBD1 (5 bases). The V and J ends lost 0 bases and 4 bases respectively, with 13 bases between them. The V gene's germline CDR1 is SGHNT and CDR2 YYREEE (reference sequence). The length of the CDR3 is 15 residues. CDR3 amino acids: CASSLEPGTVYGYTF. The DNA for the CDR3 is TGTGCCAGCAGCTTGGAGCCAGGGACTGTCTATGGCTACACCTTC.

This clonotype has a single count. The V call is TRBV28, the J call TRBJ2-7; maybe TRBD2 (6 bases). Deletions cut 6 bases from V and 0 bases from J, with 12 bases between. This CDR3 is built from 14 residues. Germline CDR1 is MDHEN and CDR2 is SYDVKM. In DNA, the CDR3 is TGTGCCAGCAGACTGGAGGGGAGCTCCTACGAGCAGTACTTC. This codes for CASRLEGSSYEQYF.

CDR3 residues: CASSLGTGLYYGYTF. The CDR3 DNA sequence: TGTGCCAGCAGTTTGGGGACAGGGCTCTACTATGGCTACACCTTC. The chain has TRBV27 and TRBJ1-2; 9 nucleotides align to TRBD1. Trimming removed 3 bases from V and 3 bases from J; junction bases left unmatched: 5. The CDR3 consists of 15 residues. Germline V gene data show CDR1 as MNHEY and CDR2 as SMNVEV (reference sequence).

In this sample, this clonotype turned up once. The genes are TRBV7-2 and TRBJ2-7; 10 nucleotides line up with TRBD1. V was clipped by 5 bases and J by 2 bases; unmatched bases: 6. CDR3 length: 15 residues. Germline assignment: CDR1 SGHTA and CDR2 FQGNSA. The chain's CDR3 is CASSLPGQGTYEQYF. The CDR3 coding sequence is TGTGCCAGCAGCCTCCCGGGACAGGGGACCTACGAGCAGTACTTC.

This clonotype was recorded once. The chain joins TRBV9 to TRBJ1-1, with 9 bases fitting TRBD1. Per germline, CDR1 SGDLS and CDR2 YYNGEE. V lost 3 bases to trimming and J lost 3 bases; unmatched junction nucleotides: 15. This CDR3 is built from 18 residues. The CDR3 sequence: CASSATGGRIGMDTEAFF. The CDR3 region has the DNA TGTGCCAGCAGCGCTACAGGGGGCCGTATCGGGATGGACACTGAAGCTTTCTTT. Based on the CDR3 plus reference TRBV9 and TRBJ1-1, the full variable domain is DSGVTQTPKHLITATGQRVTLRCSPRSGDLSVYWYQQSLDQGLQFLIQYYNGEERAKGNILERFSAQQFPDLHSELNLSSLELGDSALYFCASSATGGRIGMDTEAFFGQGTRLTVV.

The chain is built from TRBV5-1 and TRBJ2-1; D possibly corresponds to TRBD2 (6 bases). V was cut by 0 bases and J by 6 bases, with 16 bases left in between. Per germline, CDR1 SGHRS and CDR2 YFSETQ. CDR3 length equals 16 residues. CDR3 sequence: CASSLEGPAGGNEQFF. For the CDR3, the DNA is TGCGCCAGCAGCTTGGAGGGCCCGGCCGGGGGCAATGAGCAGTTCTTC.

The rearrangement uses TRBV7-2 and TRBJ1-2, with a tentative D call TRBD1 (6 bases). Per germline, CDR1 SGHTA and CDR2 FQGNSA. This CDR3 spans 15 amino acids. V lost 5 bases and J lost 4, with 17 bases in between. The DNA of the CDR3 is TGTGCCAGCAGCCACACAGGGACGGGGGCCTATGGCTACACCTTC. It yields the protein CASSHTGTGAYGYTF.

The rearrangement joins TRBV15 to TRBJ1-5, with a weak D call TRBD1 (5 bases). Germline CDR1 and CDR2: LNHNV and YYDKDF (reference sequence). V was shortened by 0 bases and J by 6 bases, with 9 bases between the two germline ends. This CDR3 is built from 14 residues. Here the CDR3 DNA reads TGTGCCACCAGCAGAGATCGGGGGGGTCAGCCCCAGCATTTT. Amino acids: CATSRDRGGQPQHF.

The rearrangement links TRBV10-3 to TRBJ2-1, with 10 bases matching TRBD2. After removal of 4 bases from V and 5 bases from J, the junction contained 2 bases not matched to a gene. The CDR3 covers 14 residues. Germline V CDR1 and CDR2: ENHRY, SYGVKD. The CDR3 coding sequence is TGTGCCATCAGTGGCCTAGCGGGAGACAATGAGCAGTTCTTC. Its translation is CAISGLAGDNEQFF.

The chain uses TRBV7-9 and TRBJ1-5, with unresolved D. Germline-derived CDR1 and CDR2 are SEHNR and FQNEAQ (reference sequence). The V gene lost 4 bases and the J gene lost 9 bases, with 13 bases spanning the gap. The CDR3 is 13 amino acids. CDR3 DNA sequence: TGTGCCAGCAGCTCCCCCCGGGCAGGGCCCCAGCATTTT. Protein sequence: CASSSPRAGPQHF.

The genes are TRBV2 and TRBJ1-2; D uncertain. This CDR3 comprises 16 residues. Germline assignment: CDR1 SNHLY and CDR2 FYNNEI. Between the trimmed V and J ends, which lost 4 bases and 6 bases, there was a span of 21 bases. CDR3 in amino acids: CASSGALQVVVDGYTF. The CDR3 nucleotides read TGTGCCAGCAGTGGCGCCCTTCAGGTTGTGGTGGATGGCTACACCTTC.

The chain is built from TRBV19 and TRBJ2-1, with 7 bases fitting TRBD2. With V trimmed by 8 bases and J by 3 bases, 13 bases remained unmatched. Germline V CDR1 and CDR2: LNHDA, SQIVND (reference sequence). The CDR3 has 16 residues. CDR3 DNA sequence: TGTGCCAGTTTAAGGCGGCGGGAGAGGTACTACAATGAGCAGTTCTTC. Translating it yields CASLRRRERYYNEQFF.

The chain has TRBV20-1 and TRBJ1-2; no clear D gene. This CDR3 has 12 residues. The V gene's germline CDR1 is DFQATT and CDR2 SNEGSKA (reference sequence). Trimming removed 0 bases at V and 1 base at J, with 3 bases between. The CDR3 here is CSAREGNYGYTF. The CDR3 nucleotides are TGCAGTGCTAGAGAGGGTAACTATGGCTACACCTTC.

V and J are TRBV29-1 and TRBJ2-7, with D unresolved. The CDR3 contains 13 residues. CDR1 is SQVTM and CDR2 is ANQGSEA in the germline V gene. Trimming stripped 3 bases from V and 0 bases from J, with 9 bases between. The DNA of the CDR3 is TGCAGCGTTGAGGGCCATAGCTCCTACGAGCAGTACTTC. Amino acid sequence: CSVEGHSSYEQYF.

This sequence joins TRBV5-4 and TRBJ2-1, with 10 bases aligning to TRBD2. The CDR3 sequence is 15 residues long. Germline lookup yields CDR1 SGHNT and CDR2 YYREEE (reference sequence). Trimming cost V 0 bases and J 7 bases; bases outside gene matches: 4. This CDR3 is CASSLAAGGPNEQFF. CDR3 DNA sequence: TGTGCCAGCAGCTTGGCAGCGGGAGGGCCAAATGAGCAGTTCTTC.

The chain recombines TRBV9 with TRBJ2-7, with 8 positions matching TRBD2. This CDR3 comprises 15 residues. The trim removed 4 bases at V and 0 bases at J, leaving 6 bases unmatched. Germline values: CDR1 SGDLS, CDR2 YYNGEE. The DNA for the CDR3 is TGTGCCAGCAGCATATCTAGCGGGCTCTCCTACGAGCAGTACTTC. As protein: CASSISSGLSYEQYF.

In DNA form, the CDR3 reads TGTGCCAGCAGTTGGGTAGCGGGAGGGAACACCGGGGAGCTGTTTTTT. Translated: CASSWVAGGNTGELFF. The V call is TRBV27, the J call TRBJ2-2, with 10 bases aligning to TRBD2. The ends lost 4 bases at V and 1 base at J; junction bases unmatched: 3. CDR1 and CDR2 (germline): MNHEY, SMNVEV (reference sequence). CDR3 length: 16 residues.

The chain uses TRBV20-1 and TRBJ1-1, with D unresolved. This CDR3 spans 13 amino acids. Germline loops: CDR1 DFQATT, CDR2 SNEGSKA (reference sequence). The germline V and J ends were trimmed by 3 bases and 0 bases, with 8 bases remaining between them. As DNA, the CDR3 is TGCAGTGCTAGCAGCGCTATGAACACTGAAGCTTTCTTT. Amino acid sequence: CSASSAMNTEAFF.

The J gene is TRBJ2-3, the V gene TRBV4-3; 10 nucleotides line up with TRBD2. The ends lost 2 bases at V and 2 bases at J; junction bases unmatched: 4. Germline V CDR1 and CDR2: LGHNA, YSLEER. This CDR3 is 16 amino acids long. The CDR3 spells CASSQSGTSDTDTQYF. The DNA of the CDR3 is TGCGCCAGCAGCCAATCCGGGACTAGCGACACAGATACGCAGTATTTT.

V usage is TRBV7-9 and J usage is TRBJ2-5; 7 nucleotides match TRBD1. CDR3 length: 15 residues. V trimming: 3 bases; J trimming: 4 bases; junction bases outside the gene matches: 8. The germline V gene has CDR1 SEHNR and CDR2 FQNEAQ (reference sequence). The CDR3 region has the DNA TGTGCCAGCAGCTTGAAGACAGGGATTGGAGAGACCCAGTACTTC. Protein sequence: CASSLKTGIGETQYF. Based on the CDR3 plus reference TRBV7-9 and TRBJ2-5, the full variable domain is DTGVSQNPRHKITKRGQNVTFRCDPISEHNRLYWYRQTLGQGPEFLTYFQNEAQLEKSRLLSDRFSAERPKGSFSTLEIQRTEQGDSAMYLCASSLKTGIGETQYFGPGTRLLVL.

V is TRBV2 and J is TRBJ2-3; D gene unclear. V lost 2 bases and J lost 0, with 9 bases in between. Germline CDR1 is SNHLY and CDR2 is FYNNEI. CDR3 length: 15 amino acids. The CDR3 reads CASSELAASTDTQYF. CDR3 coding DNA: TGTGCCAGCAGTGAATTGGCAGCTAGCACAGATACGCAGTATTTT. The whole variable domain, remainder taken from reference TRBV2 and TRBJ2-3, is EPEVTQTPSHQVTQMGQEVILRCVPISNHLYFYWYRQILGQKVEFLVSFYNNEISEKSEIFDDQFSVERPDGSNFTLKIRSTKLEDSAMYFCASSELAASTDTQYFGPGTRLTVL.

The CDR3 sequence: CASSFPSGLYNEQFF. The CDR3 region has the DNA TGTGCCAGCAGCTTCCCTAGCGGGCTTTACAATGAGCAGTTCTTC. The V gene is TRBV11-2, the J gene TRBJ2-1, with TRBD2 matching over 8 bases. J gave up 4 bases and V 3 bases, and 5 bases lay outside the gene matches. The CDR3 length is 15 residues. Germline V gene data show CDR1 as SGHAT and CDR2 as FQNNGV.

The chain employs TRBV20-1 and TRBJ2-3; 8 bases match TRBD2. The junction had 9 bases not matched to a gene; V was cut back by 0 bases and J by 4 bases. The CDR3 has 16 residues. CDR1 and CDR2 (germline): DFQATT, SNEGSKA (reference sequence). Written as DNA, the CDR3 is TGCAGTGCTAGAGATTTTCAGCGGGAGATAGCAGATACGCAGTATTTT. As protein: CSARDFQREIADTQYF.

The table lists this clonotype with a count of one. This CDR3 is CAWEASTFGYEQFF. The DNA of the CDR3 is TGTGCCTGGGAGGCTAGCACCTTTGGCTATGAGCAGTTCTTC. The chain recombines TRBV30 with TRBJ2-1; D may be TRBD2 (5 bases). V dropped 5 bases and J dropped 8 bases, with 19 bases sitting between them. The CDR3 runs to 14 residues. The V gene's germline CDR1 is GTSNPN and CDR2 SVGIG (reference sequence).

The genes are TRBV4-3 and TRBJ2-7; 9 nucleotides line up with TRBD1. V was clipped by 0 bases and J by 5 bases; unmatched bases: 5. CDR1 and CDR2 (germline): LGHNA, YSLEER. The CDR3 consists of 15 residues. The CDR3, as DNA: TGCGCCAGCAGCCAAGAGCGGAGACAGGGGGACGAGCAGTACTTC. This codes for CASSQERRQGDEQYF.

The J gene is TRBJ2-7, the V gene TRBV13; 8 nucleotides agree with TRBD2. The CDR3 extends over 14 amino acids. The junction had 2 bases not matched to a gene; V was cut back by 2 bases and J by 2 bases. The V gene's germline CDR1 is PRHDT and CDR2 FYEKMQ (reference sequence). The CDR3 protein is CASSLSGLAYEQYF. The CDR3 nucleotides read TGTGCCAGCAGCTTATCGGGACTAGCCTACGAGCAGTACTTC.

The chain is built from TRBV9 and TRBJ2-4, with 10 bases lining up with TRBD2. V trimming: 3 bases; J trimming: 6 bases; junction bases outside the gene matches: 3. The CDR3 runs to 14 residues. Germline V CDR1 and CDR2: SGDLS, YYNGEE. CDR3 DNA sequence: TGTGCCAGCAGCGGAACTAGCGGGACAAACATTCAGTACTTC. This translates into CASSGTSGTNIQYF.

The chain is built from TRBV28 and TRBJ2-7; D gene ambiguous. Trimming removed 1 base at V and 3 bases at J, with 25 bases between. CDR1 is MDHEN, CDR2 SYDVKM, per germline. The CDR3 loop spans 19 amino acids. The CDR3: CASSLSTIAPHSFVYEQYF. CDR3 coding DNA: TGTGCCAGCAGTTTATCAACAATCGCCCCCCATTCTTTTGTCTACGAGCAGTACTTC.

This chain uses TRBV27 with TRBJ1-4; no clear D. Trimming removed 2 bases at V and 8 bases at J, with 12 bases between. Germline CDR1 reads MNHEY; CDR2 reads SMNVEV (reference sequence). The CDR3 covers 14 residues. The CDR3 loop reads CASSLATSLEKLFF. In DNA, the CDR3 is TGTGCCAGCAGTTTAGCTACATCCTTGGAAAAACTGTTTTTT.

This chain links TRBV14 with TRBJ2-5; the D is unclear. CDR1 SGHDN and CDR2 FVKESK come from the germline V gene. The CDR3 runs to 15 residues. Trimming removed 6 bases at V and 1 base at J, with 15 bases between. CDR3 amino acids: CASSRQVKIQETQYF. DNA of the CDR3: TGTGCCAGCAGTCGACAAGTTAAGATCCAAGAGACCCAGTACTTC.

V is TRBV7-9 and J is TRBJ2-1; 9 bases line up with TRBD2. This CDR3 spans 15 amino acids. The V gene end was trimmed by 1 base and the J gene end by 7 bases; junction bases not matched to a gene: 5. Germline CDR1 is SEHNR and CDR2 is FQNEAQ (reference sequence). The CDR3 sequence is CASSLVELAGNEQFF. The CDR3 region has the DNA TGTGCCAGCAGCTTAGTTGAACTAGCGGGTAATGAGCAGTTCTTC.